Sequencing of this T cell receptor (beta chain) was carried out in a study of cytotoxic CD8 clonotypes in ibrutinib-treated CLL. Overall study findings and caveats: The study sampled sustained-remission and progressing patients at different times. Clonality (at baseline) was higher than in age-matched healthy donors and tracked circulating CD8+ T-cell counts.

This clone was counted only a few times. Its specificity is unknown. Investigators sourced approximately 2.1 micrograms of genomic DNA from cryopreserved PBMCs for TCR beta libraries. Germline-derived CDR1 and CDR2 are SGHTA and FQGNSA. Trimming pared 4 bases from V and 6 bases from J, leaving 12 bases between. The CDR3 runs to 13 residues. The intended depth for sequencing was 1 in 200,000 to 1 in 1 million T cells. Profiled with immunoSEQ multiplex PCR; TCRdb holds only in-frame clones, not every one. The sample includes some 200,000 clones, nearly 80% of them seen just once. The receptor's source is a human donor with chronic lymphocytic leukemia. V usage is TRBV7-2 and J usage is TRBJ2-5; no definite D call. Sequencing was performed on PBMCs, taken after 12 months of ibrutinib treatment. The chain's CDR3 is CASSSDWLKTQYF. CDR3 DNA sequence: TGTGCCAGCAGCTCCGACTGGCTGAAGACCCAGTACTTC.